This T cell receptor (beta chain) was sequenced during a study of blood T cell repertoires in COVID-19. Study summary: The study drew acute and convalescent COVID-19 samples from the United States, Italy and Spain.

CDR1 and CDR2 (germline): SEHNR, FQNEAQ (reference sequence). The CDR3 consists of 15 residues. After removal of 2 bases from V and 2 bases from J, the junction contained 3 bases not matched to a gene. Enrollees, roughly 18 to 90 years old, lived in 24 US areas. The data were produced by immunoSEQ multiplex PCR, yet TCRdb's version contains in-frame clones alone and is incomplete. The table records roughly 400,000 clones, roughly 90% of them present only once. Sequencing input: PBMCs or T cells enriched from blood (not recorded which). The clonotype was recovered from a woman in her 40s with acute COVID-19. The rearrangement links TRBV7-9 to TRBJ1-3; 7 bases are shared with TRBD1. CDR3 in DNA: TGTGCCAGCAGCTTACTCCAGGGGGCTGGAAACACCATATATTTT. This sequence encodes CASSLLQGAGNTIYF.